This T cell receptor beta chain was observed in a study of cytomegalovirus exposure and HLA in healthy donors. Assay: immunoSEQ multiplex PCR; the TCRdb copy retains only in-frame clones and omits some. The table shows 130,000 to 150,000 clones, with 85% to 90% occurring only once. This clonotype was obtained from a woman aged 18 to 35 in good health and CMV-seropositive. Source material: PBMCs.

The CDR3 DNA is TGTGCCAGCAGCGTAGGGGATGGACAGGGCTATGGCTACACCTTC. Translated: CASSVGDGQGYGYTF. This rearrangement joins TRBV9 to TRBJ1-2; TRBD1 agrees at 8 bases. V lost 0 bases to trimming and J lost 4 bases; unmatched junction nucleotides: 5. The CDR3 is made up of 15 amino acids. Germline CDR1 SGDLS, CDR2 YYNGEE.